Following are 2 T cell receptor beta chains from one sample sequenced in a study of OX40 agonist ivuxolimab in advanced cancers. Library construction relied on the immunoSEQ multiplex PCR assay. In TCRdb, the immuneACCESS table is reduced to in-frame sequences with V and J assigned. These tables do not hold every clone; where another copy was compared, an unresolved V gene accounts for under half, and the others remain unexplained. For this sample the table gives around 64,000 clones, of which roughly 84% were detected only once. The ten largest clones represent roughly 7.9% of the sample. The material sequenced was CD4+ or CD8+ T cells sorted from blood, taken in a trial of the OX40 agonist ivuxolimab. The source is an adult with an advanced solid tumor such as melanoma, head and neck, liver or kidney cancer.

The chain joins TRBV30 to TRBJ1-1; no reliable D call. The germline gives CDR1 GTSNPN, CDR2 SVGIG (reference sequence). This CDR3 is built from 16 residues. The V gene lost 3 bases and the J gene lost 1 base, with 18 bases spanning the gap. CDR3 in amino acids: CAWRAPLGLANTEAFF. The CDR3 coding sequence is TGTGCCTGGAGGGCCCCCCTGGGTCTAGCGAACACTGAAGCTTTCTTT. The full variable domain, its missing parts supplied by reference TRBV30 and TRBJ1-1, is SQTIHQWPATLVQPVGSPLSLECTVEGTSNPNLYWYRQAAGRGLQLLFYSVGIGQISSEVPQNLSASRPQDRQFILSSKKLLLSDSGFYLCAWRAPLGLANTEAFFGQGTRLTVV.

The CDR3 nucleotides are TGCGCCAGCAGCCGGCAGACTAGCGGGGGCCTTCAAGAGACCCAGTACTTC. Protein sequence: CASSRQTSGGLQETQYF. The rearrangement links TRBV4-1 to TRBJ2-5; TRBD2 aligns across 12 bases. Looked up from germline, CDR1 is MGHRA and CDR2 is YSYEKL. This CDR3 has 17 residues. Trimming took 4 bases from V and 2 from J; bases not matched to a gene: 8.